The rows below give T cell receptor beta chains drawn from one sample of a study of post-analysis software for immune sequencing data. TCRdb fed the PCR reads into MiXCR, producing one record per CDR3 protein. The table has roughly 600,000 distinct CDR3 sequences, about 44% seen once. The sequenced sample was blood. These receptors all come from a girl between 5 and 17 years old with multiple sclerosis. The conserved cysteine and the conserved F or W are not part of the CDR3 here.

CDR3 length	V gene	CDR3 protein
10	TRBV12-3/TRBV12-4	ASSPSGEKLF
17	TRBV6-1	ASIQNYFSGTSGANEQF
12	TRBV11-2	ASSSDSGRGTQY
10	TRBV20-1	SPGWQNTEAF
15	TRBV7-2	ASSLGGLAGGQGTQY
14	TRBV28	ASSSTASGTQETQY
14	TRBV24-1	ATGDLGLARTDTQY
14	TRBV15	ATSRDPAGVHNEQF
12	TRBV7-2	ASSPDRGLYGYT
11	TRBV4-1	ASSRWGPNEQF
13	TRBV5-1	ASSSQLAGGATQY
9	TRBV20-1	SGGQVSEQY
11	TRBV6-6	ASRSPGTAEAF
12	TRBV9	ASSVFAMGSEQY
13	TRBV29-1	SVEDRGWIQETQY
12	TRBV12-3/TRBV12-4	ASREGGANYGYT
14	TRBV20-1	SATHPAGGSYNEQF
11	TRBV7-6	ASSLWGQETQY
13	TRBV4-1	ASSQEGAATGEVF
11	TRBV5-1	ASSLRGSGELF
15	TRBV20-1	SARDEQRSSPSYEQY
14	TRBV6-5	ASRPSSGGATDEQF
14	TRBV4-1	ASSYLGLAAYNEQF
9	TRBV10-3	AIGGSDTQY
11	TRBV9	ASSQRSGRAQY
14	TRBV5-5	ASSPQGRWRNTEAF
11	TRBV10-3	ATRGQASDTQY
12	TRBV20-1	SARDGQGSNEQF
13	TRBV6-5	ASSNPGQMDNEQF
14	TRBV24-1	ATSVLGTGLYNEQF
14	TRBV7-9	ASTGTSGGYHNEQF